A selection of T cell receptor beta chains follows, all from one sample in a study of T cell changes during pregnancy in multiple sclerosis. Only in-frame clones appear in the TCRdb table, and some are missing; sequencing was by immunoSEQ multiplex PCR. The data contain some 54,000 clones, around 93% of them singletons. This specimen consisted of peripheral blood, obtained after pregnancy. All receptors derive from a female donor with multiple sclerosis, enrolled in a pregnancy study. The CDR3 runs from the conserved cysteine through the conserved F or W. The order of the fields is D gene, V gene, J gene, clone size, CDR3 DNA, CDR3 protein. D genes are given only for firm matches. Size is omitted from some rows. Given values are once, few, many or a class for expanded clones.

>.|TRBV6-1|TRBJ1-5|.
TGTGCCAGCAGTGGGAGCACAAATAGCAATCAGCCCCAGCATTTT
CASSGSTNSNQPQHF
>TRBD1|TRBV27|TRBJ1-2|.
TGTGCCAGCAGTTTCTCGGGACAGAACTCCTATGGCTACACCTTC
CASSFSGQNSYGYTF
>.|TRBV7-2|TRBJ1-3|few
TGTGCCAGCAGCTTAGGTCCTTCTGGAAACACCATATATTTT
CASSLGPSGNTIYF
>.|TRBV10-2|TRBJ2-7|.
TGCGCCAGCAGTGTTGATGGGGCCTCCTACGAGCAGTACTTC
CASSVDGASYEQYF
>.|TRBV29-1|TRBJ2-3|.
TGCAGCGTTGTGATCGGGGAGGTGGCAGATACGCAGTATTTT
CSVVIGEVADTQYF
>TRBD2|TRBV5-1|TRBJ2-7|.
TGCGCCAGCAGCAGCCGGGGGGCGGGAGGACGCTACGAGCAGTACTTC
CASSSRGAGGRYEQYF
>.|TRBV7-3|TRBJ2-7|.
TGTGCCAGCAGCTTAATCGGTGGGCAGAACTACGAGCAGTACTTC
CASSLIGGQNYEQYF
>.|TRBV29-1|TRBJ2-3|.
TGCAGCGTGGACACAGGGACAGATACGCAGTATTTT
CSVDTGTDTQYF
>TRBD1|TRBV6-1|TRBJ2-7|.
TGTGCCAGCAGCCCCGGGACAGGGGGCTGGGACGAGCAGTACTTC
CASSPGTGGWDEQYF
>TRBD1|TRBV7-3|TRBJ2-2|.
TGTGCCAGCAGCTTAGTCGGGACAGGGAACACCGGGGAGCTGTTTTTT
CASSLVGTGNTGELFF
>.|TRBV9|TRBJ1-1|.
TGTGCCAGCAGCGGACGAACGGGGGGACCGAACACTGAAGCTTTCTTT
CASSGRTGGPNTEAFF
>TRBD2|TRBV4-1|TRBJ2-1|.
TGCGCCAGCAGCAACAGCGGGGGTACTTACAATGAGCAGTTCTTC
CASSNSGGTYNEQFF
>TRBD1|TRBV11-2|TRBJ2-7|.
TGTGCCAGCAGCCTGGTTGGGACAGGGGGCGACGAGCAGTACTTC
CASSLVGTGGDEQYF
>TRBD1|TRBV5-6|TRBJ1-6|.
TGTGCCAGCAGCACCTGGACAGGGGATAATTCACCCCTCCACTTT
CASSTWTGDNSPLHF
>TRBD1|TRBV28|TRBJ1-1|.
TGTGCCAGCACTACAGGCGGGACAGGAAACACTGAAGCTTTCTTT
CASTTGGTGNTEAFF
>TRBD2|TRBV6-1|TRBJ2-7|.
TGTGCCAGCAGTGACCGGGGGACTAGCGGGACTGAGTTC
CASSDRGTSGTEF
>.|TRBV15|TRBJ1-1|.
TGTGCCACCAGCGGCCCCCCAGTGATGAACACTGAAGCTTTCTTT
CATSGPPVMNTEAFF
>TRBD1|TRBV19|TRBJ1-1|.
TGTGCCAGTAGTATACAGGGGGCGGGAGACACTGAAGCTTTCTTT
CASSIQGAGDTEAFF
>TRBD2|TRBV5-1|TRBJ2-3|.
TGCGCCAGCAGCTTACAACCGGGACTAGCGGTCACAGATACGCAGTATTTT
CASSLQPGLAVTDTQYF
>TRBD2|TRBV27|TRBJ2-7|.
TGTGCCAGCAGTTTACTGAGCGGGGGACTCTCCTACGAGCAGTACTTC
CASSLLSGGLSYEQYF
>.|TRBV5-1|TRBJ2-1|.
TGCGCCAGCAGCTTGGGCTCTTCTGAGGGGTTCTTC
CASSLGSSEGFF
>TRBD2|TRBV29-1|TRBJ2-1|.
TGCAGCGTTAAATATGGGACTAGCGGGAGGAATGAGCAGTTCTTC
CSVKYGTSGRNEQFF
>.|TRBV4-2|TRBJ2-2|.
TGTGCCAGCAGCCAAGAACTGTACGGTTTGACAGAGAACACCGGGGAGCTGTTTTTT
CASSQELYGLTENTGELFF
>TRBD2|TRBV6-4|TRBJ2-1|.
TGTGCCAGCAGTGACCCTACTAGCGGGAGGGCCGATGAGCAGTTCTTC
CASSDPTSGRADEQFF
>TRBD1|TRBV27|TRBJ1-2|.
TGTGCCAGCAGTTTAGGGCCTCGGACAGGGGGTTTCGGCTACACCTTC
CASSLGPRTGGFGYTF
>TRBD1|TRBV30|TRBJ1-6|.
TGTGCCTGGTCTCCGGGACAGCGATCACCCCTCCACTTT
CAWSPGQRSPLHF
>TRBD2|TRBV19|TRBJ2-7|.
TGTGCCAGTAGTATAGTGAGGGAGGGCGAGCAGTACTTC
CASSIVREGEQYF
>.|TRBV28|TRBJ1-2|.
TGTGCCAGCAGTTTTGACAGTAACTATGGCTACACCTTC
CASSFDSNYGYTF
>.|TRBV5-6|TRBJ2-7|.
TGTGCCAGCAGCCCTTCAGGGTTGTTGTACGAGCAGTACTTC
CASSPSGLLYEQYF
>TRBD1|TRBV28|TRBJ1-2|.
TGTGCCAGCAACACAGGGGTGGCCCTGGGTGGCTACACCTTC
CASNTGVALGGYTF
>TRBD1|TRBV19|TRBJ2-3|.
TGTGCCAGTAGTACAACTTCCTCCTTAGGGACAGGGGGCGAAGGAGATACGCAGTATTTT
CASSTTSSLGTGGEGDTQYF
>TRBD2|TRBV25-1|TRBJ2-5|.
TGTGCCAGCAGTGTAGCGGGGACCCTAGAGACCCAGTACTTC
CASSVAGTLETQYF
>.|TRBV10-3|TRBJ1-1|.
TGTGCCATCAGTAGGGTCCCCGACAGATTGAACACTGAAGCTTTCTTT
CAISRVPDRLNTEAFF
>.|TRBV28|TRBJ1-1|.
TGTGCCAGCAGTTTAGCCGGTGGGAGCATGAACACTGAAGCTTTCTTT
CASSLAGGSMNTEAFF